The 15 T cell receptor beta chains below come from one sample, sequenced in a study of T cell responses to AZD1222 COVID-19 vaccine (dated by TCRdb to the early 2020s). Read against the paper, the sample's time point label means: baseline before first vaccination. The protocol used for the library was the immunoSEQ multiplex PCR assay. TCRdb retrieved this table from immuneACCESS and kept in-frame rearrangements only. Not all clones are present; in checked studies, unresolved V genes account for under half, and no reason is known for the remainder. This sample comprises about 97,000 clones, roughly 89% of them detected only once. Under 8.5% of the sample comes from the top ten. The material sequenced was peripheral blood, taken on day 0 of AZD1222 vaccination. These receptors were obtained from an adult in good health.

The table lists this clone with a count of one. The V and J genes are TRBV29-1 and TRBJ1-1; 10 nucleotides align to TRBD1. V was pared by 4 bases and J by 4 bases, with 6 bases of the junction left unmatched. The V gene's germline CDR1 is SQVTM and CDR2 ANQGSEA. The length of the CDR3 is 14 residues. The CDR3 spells CSVGTGGRSTEAFF. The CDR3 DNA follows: TGCAGCGTTGGGACAGGGGGTCGGAGCACTGAAGCTTTCTTT.

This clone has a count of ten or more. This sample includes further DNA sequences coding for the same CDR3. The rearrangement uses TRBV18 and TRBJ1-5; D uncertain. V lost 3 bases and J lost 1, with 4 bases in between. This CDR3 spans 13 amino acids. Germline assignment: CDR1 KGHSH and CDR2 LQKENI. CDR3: CASSPDSNQPQHF. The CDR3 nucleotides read TGTGCCAGCTCACCGGACAGCAATCAGCCCCAGCATTTT.

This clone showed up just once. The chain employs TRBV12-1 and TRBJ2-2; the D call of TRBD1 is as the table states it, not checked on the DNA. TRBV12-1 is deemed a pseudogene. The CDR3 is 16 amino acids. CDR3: CASSFSGQMITGELFF. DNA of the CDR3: TGTGCCAGCAGCTTTTCGGGACAGATGATTACCGGGGAGCTGTTTTTT.

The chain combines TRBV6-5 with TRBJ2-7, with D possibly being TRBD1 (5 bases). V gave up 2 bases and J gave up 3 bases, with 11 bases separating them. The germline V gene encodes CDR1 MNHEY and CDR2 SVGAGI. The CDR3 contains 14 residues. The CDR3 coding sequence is TGTGCCAGCAGTTACAGGGGCGCGTTCTACGAGCAGTACTTC. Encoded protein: CASSYRGAFYEQYF.

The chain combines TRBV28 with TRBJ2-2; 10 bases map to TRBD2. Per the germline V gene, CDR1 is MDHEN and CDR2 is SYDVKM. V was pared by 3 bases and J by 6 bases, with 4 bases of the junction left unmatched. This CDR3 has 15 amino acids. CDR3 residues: CASSFPTSGAGELFF. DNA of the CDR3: TGTGCCAGCAGTTTCCCTACTAGCGGGGCCGGGGAGCTGTTTTTT.

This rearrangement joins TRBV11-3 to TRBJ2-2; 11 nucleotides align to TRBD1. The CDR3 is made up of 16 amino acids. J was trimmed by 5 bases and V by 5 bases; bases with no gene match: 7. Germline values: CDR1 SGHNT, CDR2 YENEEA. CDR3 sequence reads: CASSGRTGGSTGELFF. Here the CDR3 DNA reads TGTGCCAGCAGCGGTCGGACAGGGGGCAGTACCGGGGAGCTGTTTTTT. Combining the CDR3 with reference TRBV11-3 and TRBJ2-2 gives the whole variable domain EAGVVQSPRYKIIEKKQPVAFWCNPISGHNTLYWYLQNLGQGPELLIRYENEEAVDDSQLPKDRFSAERLKGVDSTLKIQPAELGDSAVYLCASSGRTGGSTGELFFGEGSRLTVL.

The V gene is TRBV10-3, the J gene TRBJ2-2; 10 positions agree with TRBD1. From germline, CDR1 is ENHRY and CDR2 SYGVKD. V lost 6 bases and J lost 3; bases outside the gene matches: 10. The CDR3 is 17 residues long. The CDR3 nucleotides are TGTGCCATCAGGAAGACAACGGGACAGGGGCACACCGGGGAGCTGTTTTTT. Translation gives CAIRKTTGQGHTGELFF.

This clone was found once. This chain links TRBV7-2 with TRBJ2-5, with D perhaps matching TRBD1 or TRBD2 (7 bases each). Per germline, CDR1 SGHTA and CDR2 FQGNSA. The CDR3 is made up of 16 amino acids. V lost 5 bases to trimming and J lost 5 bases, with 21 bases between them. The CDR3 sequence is CASSPEVQGGGETQYF. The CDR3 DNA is TGTGCCAGCAGCCCAGAAGTTCAGGGGGGAGGGGAGACCCAGTACTTC.

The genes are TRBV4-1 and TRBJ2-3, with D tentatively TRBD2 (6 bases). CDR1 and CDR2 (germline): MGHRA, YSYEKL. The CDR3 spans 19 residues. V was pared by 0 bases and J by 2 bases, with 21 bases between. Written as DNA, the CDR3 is TGCGCCAGCAGCCAAGATTCGGCAATAGCGGTATCCCTCACAGATACGCAGTATTTT. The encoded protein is CASSQDSAIAVSLTDTQYF.

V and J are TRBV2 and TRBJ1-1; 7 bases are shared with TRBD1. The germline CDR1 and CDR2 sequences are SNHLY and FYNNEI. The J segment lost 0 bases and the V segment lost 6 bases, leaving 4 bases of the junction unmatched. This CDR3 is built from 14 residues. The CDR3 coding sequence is TGTGCCAGCAGGAGAGGACAGGTGAACACTGAAGCTTTCTTT. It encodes CASRRGQVNTEAFF.

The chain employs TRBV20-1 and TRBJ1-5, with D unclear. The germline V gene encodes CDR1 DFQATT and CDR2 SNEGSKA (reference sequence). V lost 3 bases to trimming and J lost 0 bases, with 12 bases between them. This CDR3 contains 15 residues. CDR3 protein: CSASLGSHSNQPQHF. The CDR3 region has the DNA TGCAGTGCTAGTCTCGGCAGCCATAGCAATCAGCCCCAGCATTTT.

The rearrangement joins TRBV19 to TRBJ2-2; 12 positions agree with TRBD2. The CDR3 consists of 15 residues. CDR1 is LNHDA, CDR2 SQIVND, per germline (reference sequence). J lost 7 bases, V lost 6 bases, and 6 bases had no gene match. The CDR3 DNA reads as TGTGCCAGTAGGTGGACTAGCGGGACCGACGGGGAGCTGTTTTTT. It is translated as CASRWTSGTDGELFF.

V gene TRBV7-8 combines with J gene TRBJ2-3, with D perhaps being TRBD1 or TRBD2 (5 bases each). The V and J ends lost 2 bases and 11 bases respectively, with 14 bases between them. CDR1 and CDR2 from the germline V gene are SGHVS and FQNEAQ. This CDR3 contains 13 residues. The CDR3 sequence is CASSLSFGTGQYF. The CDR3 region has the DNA TGTGCCAGCAGCTTATCTTTCGGGACGGGGCAGTATTTT. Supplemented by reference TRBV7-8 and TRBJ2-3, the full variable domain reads GAGVSQSPRYKVAKRGQDVALRCDPISGHVSLFWYQQALGQGPEFLTYFQNEAQLDKSGLPSDRFFAERPEGSVSTLKIQRTQQEDSAVYLCASSLSFGTGQYFGPGTRLTVL.

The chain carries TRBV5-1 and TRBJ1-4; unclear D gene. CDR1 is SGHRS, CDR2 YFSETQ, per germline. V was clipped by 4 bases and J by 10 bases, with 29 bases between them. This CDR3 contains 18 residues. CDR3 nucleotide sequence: TGCGCCAGCAGCCCCGGCAGTTGGTTAGGGCTCCGGGGAGGAAAACTGTTTTTT. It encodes CASSPGSWLGLRGGKLFF.

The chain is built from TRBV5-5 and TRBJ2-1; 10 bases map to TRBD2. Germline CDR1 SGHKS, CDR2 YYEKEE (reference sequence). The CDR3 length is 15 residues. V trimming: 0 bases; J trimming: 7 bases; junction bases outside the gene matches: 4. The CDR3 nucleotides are TGTGCCAGCAGCTTGGAGCGGGGGGGCCGGAATGAGCAGTTCTTC. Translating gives CASSLERGGRNEQFF.